These T cell receptor beta chains were read from a single sample in a study of blood T cell repertoires in COVID-19. Libraries were prepared by immunoSEQ multiplex PCR; TCRdb keeps only in-frame clonotypes and omits some of them. The sample contains around 400,000 clones, roughly 84% of which appear only once. Material for sequencing was PBMCs or T cells enriched from blood (not recorded which). The receptors stem from a woman aged 18-30 years who had been exposed to COVID-19. The CDR3 runs from the conserved cysteine through the conserved F or W. A D gene is named only where the DNA matches it firmly. A clone size is listed for some rows: how often the clone was seen (once, few, many), or a class if it is expanded.

cdr3_aa,cdr3_nt,j_call,d_call,v_call,clone_size
CASSQVFGGQSGNTIYF,TGCGCCAGCAGCCAAGTCTTCGGGGGTCAATCTGGAAACACCATATATTTT,TRBJ1-3,NA,TRBV4-1,NA
CASSLGRGYEQYF,TGTGCCAGCAGCCTCGGTCGGGGCTACGAGCAGTACTTC,TRBJ2-7,NA,TRBV4-2,few
CASSSGYRKETQYF,TGTGCCAGCAGTTCGGGGTACCGCAAAGAGACCCAGTACTTC,TRBJ2-5,NA,TRBV28,NA
CATSRRTSGSSYNEQFF,TGTGCCACCAGCAGACGGACTAGCGGGAGCTCCTACAATGAGCAGTTCTTC,TRBJ2-1,TRBD2,TRBV15,NA
CASTLTGTNYGYTF,TGTGCCAGCACCTTGACAGGGACTAACTATGGCTACACCTTC,TRBJ1-2,TRBD1,TRBV7-2,NA
CASSTPSRIHYEQYF,TGTGCCAGCAGTACACCTTCCCGAATACACTACGAGCAGTACTTC,TRBJ2-7,NA,TRBV6-5,NA
CASSQLTGLNTEAFF,TGCGCCAGCAGCCAATTGACAGGGTTGAACACTGAAGCTTTCTTT,TRBJ1-1,TRBD1,TRBV4-3,NA
CASSLQRATDTQYF,TGTGCCAGCAGCTTACAGAGGGCGACAGATACGCAGTATTTT,TRBJ2-3,NA,TRBV7-2,NA
CASSFYLNTEAFF,TGTGCCAGCAGTTTCTACTTAAACACTGAAGCTTTCTTT,TRBJ1-1,NA,TRBV12-3/TRBV12-4,once
CATSSDLAGGRSEQYF,TGTGCCACCAGCAGTGACTTAGCGGGAGGAAGAAGCGAGCAGTACTTC,TRBJ2-7,TRBD2,TRBV15,NA
CASSPGGQFNEKLFF,TGTGCCAGCAGCCCAGGGGGACAGTTTAATGAAAAACTGTTTTTT,TRBJ1-4,TRBD1,TRBV7-2,NA
CASSLAGRAVDEQFF,TGCGCCAGCAGCTTGGCCGGGAGGGCGGTTGATGAGCAGTTCTTC,TRBJ2-1,TRBD2,TRBV5-1,NA
CASTPTSGTYEQYF,TGTGCCAGCACCCCGACTAGCGGGACCTACGAGCAGTACTTC,TRBJ2-7,TRBD2,TRBV4-2,few
CASSATGLNTEAFF,TGTGCCAGCTCAGCGACAGGGCTGAACACTGAAGCTTTCTTT,TRBJ1-1,TRBD1,TRBV18,NA
CASSIQLTSTDTQYF,TGTGCCAGTAGTATACAACTTACTAGCACAGATACGCAGTATTTT,TRBJ2-3,NA,TRBV19,NA